This record looks at one TCR beta chain sequence and its context. V lost 6 bases, J lost 2 bases, and 0 bases stayed unmatched. This CDR3 comprises 13 residues. Per the germline V gene, CDR1 is SNHLY and CDR2 is FYNNEI. This entry comes from a study of blood T cell repertoires in COVID-19. TCRdb's table, derived via immunoSEQ multiplex PCR, lists solely in-frame clones and lacks some. The top ten hold 1.5% to 2% of the sample, which has around 280,000 clones, around nine tenths seen once. Across fewer than 25 US areas, participants ranged in age from roughly 18 to 95 years. The sample taken for sequencing was PBMCs or T cells enriched from blood (not recorded which). This clonotype was sampled from a woman in her forties who had recovered from COVID-19. The genes are TRBV2 and TRBJ1-5; 8 bases map to TRBD1. The CDR3 loop reads CASRGQGNQPQHF. CDR3 coding DNA: TGTGCCAGCAGGGGACAGGGCAATCAGCCCCAGCATTTT.